This TCR beta chain was retrieved from a study of cytomegalovirus exposure and HLA in healthy donors. Overall study: From donors who were HLA-typed, an early data release held approximately 80 million unique TCRs. Findings and caveats of the study: Generally TCR sequences proved uncommon, though certain public TCRs appeared in numerous donors. Earlier results showed most TCR beta V segments being productive about 90% or about 30% of the time.

The study ran its PCR with 60 Vbeta and 13 Jbeta primers. Assay used: immunoSEQ multiplex PCR; TCRdb lists only in-frame clones, some missing. This sample has around 180,000 clones; about 85% occur once, and the top ten carry 1%. A note on this clone: Its specificity is unknown.

The CDR3 length is 11 residues. V lost 7 bases and J lost 4, with 7 bases in between. Per germline, CDR1 SGHTA and CDR2 FQGNSA. Sequences were obtained from PBMCs. The rearrangement uses TRBV7-2 and TRBJ2-5; maybe TRBD2 (5 bases). The source is a boy younger than 10 in good health and CMV-seronegative. The CDR3 sequence is CASTEGETQYF. The CDR3, as DNA: TGTGCCAGCACCGAGGGAGAGACCCAGTACTTC.